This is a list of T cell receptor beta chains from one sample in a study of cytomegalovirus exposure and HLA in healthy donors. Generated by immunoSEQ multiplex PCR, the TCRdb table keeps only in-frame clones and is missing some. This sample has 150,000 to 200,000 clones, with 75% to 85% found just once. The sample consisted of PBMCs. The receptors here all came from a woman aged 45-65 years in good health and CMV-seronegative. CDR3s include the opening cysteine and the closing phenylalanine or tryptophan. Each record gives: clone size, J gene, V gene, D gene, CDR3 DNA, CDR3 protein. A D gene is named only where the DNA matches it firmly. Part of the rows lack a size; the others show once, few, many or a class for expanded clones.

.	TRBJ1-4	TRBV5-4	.	TGTGCCAGCGGTTATCAAGGAGTGAATGAAAAACTGTTTTTT	CASGYQGVNEKLFF
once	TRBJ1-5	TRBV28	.	TGTGCCAGCAGTTCTCCGACAGGACTCAATCAGCCCCAGCATTTT	CASSSPTGLNQPQHF
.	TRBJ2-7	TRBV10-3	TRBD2	TGTGCCATCAGTGACCAGCGGGATGCCGAGCAGTACTTC	CAISDQRDAEQYF
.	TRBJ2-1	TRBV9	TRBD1	TGTGCCAGCAGCGCTTCCGGGACAGCAGAGCATGGGTTCTTC	CASSASGTAEHGFF
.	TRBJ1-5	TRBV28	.	TGTGCCAGCAGTTTACTAGGTCGCAATCAGCCCCAGCATTTT	CASSLLGRNQPQHF
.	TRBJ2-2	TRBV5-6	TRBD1	TGTGCCAGCAGCCCCCCGGGGACAGGGACACTCACCGGGGAGCTGTTTTTT	CASSPPGTGTLTGELFF
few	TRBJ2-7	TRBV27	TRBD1	TGTGCCAGCAGTTCGCAGCAGGGGGCTTGGTACTTC	CASSSQQGAWYF
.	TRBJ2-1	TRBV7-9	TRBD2	TGTGCCAGCAGCTTAGCGCGAACTAGCGGGTTTAACAATGAGCAGTTCTTC	CASSLARTSGFNNEQFF
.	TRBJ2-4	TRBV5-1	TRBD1	TGCGCCAGCAGCCCTCTAAGAGACAGGGGCGTAAGTTTGGCCAAAAACATTCAGTACTTC	CASSPLRDRGVSLAKNIQYF
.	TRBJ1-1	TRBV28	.	TGTGCCAGCAGTAGGGGTGGCAAAGGTGAAGCTTTCTTT	CASSRGGKGEAFF
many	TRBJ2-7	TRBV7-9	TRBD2	TGTGCCAGCAGCCGGGGCGGGGCGGGAGGGAGCTCCTACGAGCAGTACTTC	CASSRGGAGGSSYEQYF
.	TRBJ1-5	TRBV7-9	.	TGTTCCAGCAGTCCAGCTTGGGCAAATAGCAATCAGCCCCAGCATTTT	CSSSPAWANSNQPQHF
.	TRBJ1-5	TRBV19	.	TGTGCCAGTAGTATAGTGGGGAGGAACAATCAGCCCCAGCATTTT	CASSIVGRNNQPQHF
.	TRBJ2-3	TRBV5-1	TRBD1	TGCGCCAGCAGTCCGGGACAGGGAATCCCCGATACGCAGTATTTT	CASSPGQGIPDTQYF
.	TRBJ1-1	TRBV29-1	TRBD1	TGCAGCGGTGCCCCCGACAGGGCAAACACTGAAGCTTTCTTT	CSGAPDRANTEAFF
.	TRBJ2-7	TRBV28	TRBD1	TGTGCCAGCAGTTTAACGGCAGGGGGCGCCGAGCAGTACTTC	CASSLTAGGAEQYF
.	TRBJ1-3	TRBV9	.	TGTGCCAGCAGTTTGCTCAGGGTTGCACCTGGAAACACCATATATTTT	CASSLLRVAPGNTIYF
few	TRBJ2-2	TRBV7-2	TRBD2	TGTGCCAGCAGCTTTAGCGGGGTTGCGAGCACCGGGGAGCTGTTTTTT	CASSFSGVASTGELFF
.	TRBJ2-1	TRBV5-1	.	TGCGCCAGCAGCCCTGAGGTGCCGGCGGAGCAGTTCTTC	CASSPEVPAEQFF
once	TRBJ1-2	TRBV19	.	TGTGCCAGTAGTATGGCCCGGGGGAGCTCTAACTATGGCTACACCTTC	CASSMARGSSNYGYTF
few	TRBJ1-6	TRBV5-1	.	TGCGCCAGCAGCTTGGCAGGGGAACTGAATTCACCCCTCCACTTT	CASSLAGELNSPLHF
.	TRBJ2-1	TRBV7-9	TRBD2	TGTGCCAGCAGCTCCCCGACTAGCGGGGTAACTAGCTCCTACAATGAGCAGTTCTTC	CASSSPTSGVTSSYNEQFF
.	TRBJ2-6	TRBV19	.	TGTGCCAGTAGTATACGGCAGGGGAGCTCTGGGGCCAACGTCCTGACTTTC	CASSIRQGSSGANVLTF
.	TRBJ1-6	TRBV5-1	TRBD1	TGCGCCAGCGGCTTTGACGACAGGGGAGGCTCACCCCTCCACTTT	CASGFDDRGGSPLHF
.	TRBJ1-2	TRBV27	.	TGTGCCAGCAGGATTAGCCGGGACTTTGGCTATGGCTACACCTTC	CASRISRDFGYGYTF
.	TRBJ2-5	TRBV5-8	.	TGTGCCAGCAGCTTAACGAGCGGGCGAACCCAAGAGACCCAGTACTTC	CASSLTSGRTQETQYF
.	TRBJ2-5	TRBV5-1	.	TGCGCCAGCAGGCTTACAGGGTTGGAGACCCAGTACTTC	CASRLTGLETQYF
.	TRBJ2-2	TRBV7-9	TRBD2	TGTGCCAGCAGCCCCTGGGGGGGTCGTACCGGGGAGCTGTTTTTT	CASSPWGGRTGELFF
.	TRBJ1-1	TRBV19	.	TGTGCCAGTAGTGCCACCTCAGGTTACAGTGAAGCTTTCTTT	CASSATSGYSEAFF
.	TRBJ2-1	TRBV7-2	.	TGTGCCAGCAGCCCTTTCGCTGGGGAGTCCTACAATGAGCAGTTCTTC	CASSPFAGESYNEQFF
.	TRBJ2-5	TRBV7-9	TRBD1	TGTGCCAGCAGCTCCGATTACAGGGGCCAAGAGACCCAGTACTTC	CASSSDYRGQETQYF
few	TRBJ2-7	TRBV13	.	TGTGCCAGCAGCTTATCGAGGGTCGGCGAGCAGTACTTC	CASSLSRVGEQYF
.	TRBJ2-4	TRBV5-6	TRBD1	TGTGCCAGCAGCTGGGACAGGGCAGCCAAAAACATTCAGTACTTC	CASSWDRAAKNIQYF
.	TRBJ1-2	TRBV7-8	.	TGTGCCAGCAGCTTAGGTGGACAGTCCTCCTATGGCTACACCTTC	CASSLGGQSSYGYTF
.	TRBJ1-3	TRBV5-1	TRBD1	TGCGCCAGCAGCTTGGCGGGACAGGGCAACTCCATATATTTT	CASSLAGQGNSIYF
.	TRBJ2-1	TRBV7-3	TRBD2	TGTGCCAGCAGCGCGCTTCCGGGACTAGCGGGAGCAACCTACAATGAGCAGTTCTTC	CASSALPGLAGATYNEQFF
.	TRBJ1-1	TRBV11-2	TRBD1	TGTGCCAGCAGTTTCCCGGGACAGGGGCGTCGTACTGAAGCTTTCTTT	CASSFPGQGRRTEAFF
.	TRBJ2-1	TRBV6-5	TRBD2	TGTGCCAGCAGTCAATCGGGAGGCGGGCAGTTCTTC	CASSQSGGGQFF
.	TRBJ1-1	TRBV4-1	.	TGCGCCAGCAGCCAAGACGGCACAGGGAAGAACACTGAAGCTTTCTTT	CASSQDGTGKNTEAFF
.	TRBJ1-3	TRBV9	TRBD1	TGTGCCAGCAGCGTAGAGATGGGACAGAGCATCTCTGGAAACACCATATATTTT	CASSVEMGQSISGNTIYF
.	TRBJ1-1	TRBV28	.	TGTGCCAGCAGTTTATATGTAACTGAAGCTTTCTTT	CASSLYVTEAFF
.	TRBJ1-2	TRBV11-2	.	TGTGCCAGCAGCTCCTTCAGTCTGCGGGGCTATGGCTACACCTTC	CASSSFSLRGYGYTF
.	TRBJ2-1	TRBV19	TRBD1	TGTGCCAGTAGTAGCCGGGACAGTTCCTACAATGAGCAGTTCTTC	CASSSRDSSYNEQFF
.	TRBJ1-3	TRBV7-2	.	TGTGCCAGCAGCCTCGTCGCCGGGAGGGCTGGAAACACCATATATTTT	CASSLVAGRAGNTIYF
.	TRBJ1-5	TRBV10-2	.	TGCGCCAGCAGTGAATGGTCAGGGGTCAATCAGCCCCAGCATTTT	CASSEWSGVNQPQHF
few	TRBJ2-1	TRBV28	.	TGTGCCAGCAGTTTGACAAACTACAATGAGCAGTTCTTC	CASSLTNYNEQFF
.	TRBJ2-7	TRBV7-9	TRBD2	TGTGCCAGCAGCTCGACTAGCGGGAGACACGAGCAGTACTTC	CASSSTSGRHEQYF
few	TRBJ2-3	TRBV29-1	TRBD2	TGCAGCGTGGGGTCTAGCGGGAGGGCTAATACGCAGTATTTT	CSVGSSGRANTQYF
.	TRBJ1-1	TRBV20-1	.	TGCAGTGTGGGGCATAACACTGAAGCTTTCTTT	CSVGHNTEAFF
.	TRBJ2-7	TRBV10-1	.	TGCGCCAGCAGTGAGTCGCACAGGTACTTTTACGAGCAGTACTTC	CASSESHRYFYEQYF
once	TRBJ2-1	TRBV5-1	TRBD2	TGCGCCAGCAGCTCCCAGGTTTCTAGCGGGGGATCCAATGAGCAGTTCTTC	CASSSQVSSGGSNEQFF
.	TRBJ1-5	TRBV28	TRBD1	TGTGCCAGCAGAGGGGGCAGGGGCCATCAGCCCCAGCATTTT	CASRGGRGHQPQHF
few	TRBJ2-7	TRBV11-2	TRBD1	TGTGCCAGCAGCATCGGGACAGGGGGCTTCTACGAGCAGTACTTC	CASSIGTGGFYEQYF
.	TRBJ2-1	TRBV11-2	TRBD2	TGTGCCAGCAGATATGGACTAGCGGAGAACTACAATGAGCAGTTCTTC	CASRYGLAENYNEQFF
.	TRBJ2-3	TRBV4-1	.	TGCGCCAGCAGCGTACGAGGGCTAGCATACGATACGCAGTATTTT	CASSVRGLAYDTQYF
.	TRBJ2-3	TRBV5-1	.	TGCGCCAGCAGCTTACAGACAAGCACAGATACGCAGTATTTT	CASSLQTSTDTQYF
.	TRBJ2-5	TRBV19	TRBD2	TGTGCCAGTAGTATGCTAGCGGGAGGGCCTCGAGAGACCCAGTACTTC	CASSMLAGGPRETQYF
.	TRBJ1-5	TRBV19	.	TGTGCCAGTAGTATACAGGAATTCTCGGCTAATAGCAATCAGCCCCAGCATTTT	CASSIQEFSANSNQPQHF